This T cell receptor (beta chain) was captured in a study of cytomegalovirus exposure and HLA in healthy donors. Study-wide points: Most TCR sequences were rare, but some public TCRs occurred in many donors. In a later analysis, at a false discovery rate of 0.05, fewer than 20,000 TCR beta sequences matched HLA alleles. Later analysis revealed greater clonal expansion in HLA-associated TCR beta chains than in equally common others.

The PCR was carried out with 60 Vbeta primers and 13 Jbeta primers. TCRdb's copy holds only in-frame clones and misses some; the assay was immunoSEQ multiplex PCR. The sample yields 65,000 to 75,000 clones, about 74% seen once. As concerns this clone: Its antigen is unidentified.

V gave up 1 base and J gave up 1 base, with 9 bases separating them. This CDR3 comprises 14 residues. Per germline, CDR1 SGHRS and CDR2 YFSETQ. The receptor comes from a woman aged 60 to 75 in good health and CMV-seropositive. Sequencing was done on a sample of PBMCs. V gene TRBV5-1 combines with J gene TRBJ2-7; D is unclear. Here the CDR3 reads CASSLIGDSYEQYF. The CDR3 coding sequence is TGCGCCAGCAGCTTGATTGGAGATTCCTACGAGCAGTACTTC. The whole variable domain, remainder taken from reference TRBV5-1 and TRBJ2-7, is KAGVTQTPRYLIKTRGQQVTLSCSPISGHRSVSWYQQTPGQGLQFLFEYFSETQRNKGNFPGRFSGRQFSNSRSEMNVSTLELGDSALYLCASSLIGDSYEQYFGPGTRLTVT.